This TCR beta chain was documented in a study of shared clonotypes between healthy human individuals. Findings and caveats of the study: What rarefaction showed was incomplete sorted-subset sequencing despite large depth.

A note on this clone: No antigen is known for it.

The naive CD8 fraction comprised CD45RO-negative cells positively selected for CCR7 and excluded terminally differentiated effector memory CD45RA+ cells. CDR3 size: 17 residues. CDR1 is LGHNA and CDR2 is YSLEER in the germline V gene. Trimming removed 4 bases at V and 5 bases at J, with 21 bases between. Profiling relied on immunoSEQ multiplex PCR, and the TCRdb table lists in-frame clones only, not all of them. This sample has about 1,900,000 clones, with roughly 94% found just once. This TCR was recovered from a man aged 18-30 years in good health. The chain links TRBV4-3 to TRBJ2-1, with D possibly being TRBD2 (6 bases). Sequences were obtained from naive CD8+ T cells sorted from blood. In DNA, the CDR3 is TGCGCCAGCAGCCCGGGGAATGGCGGAGGCGGGGACAATGAGCAGTTCTTC. Translating it yields CASSPGNGGGGDNEQFF.